This TCR beta chain was captured in a study of T cells in Graves' hyperthyroidism and ophthalmopathy. In the study overall: Before any treatment, at initial diagnosis, peripheral blood was collected. Study-wide findings and caveats: Blood also contained most expanded thyroid clonotypes above 0.001. The model predicted ophthalmopathy a median roughly six months before onset.

From RNA transcripts, TCR beta CDR3 regions were amplified. HTBI primers were employed in a first-round RT-PCR of the TCR CDR3. TCRdb re-called the multiplex PCR reads with MiXCR, one entry per CDR3 protein. This table has under 350,000 distinct CDR3 sequences, 25% appearing once. This clonotype was found many times. Its specificity is not known. Germline V lookup: CDR1 SEHNR, CDR2 FQNEAQ (reference sequence). The CDR3 totals 13 residues. After removal of 5 bases from V and 15 bases from J, the junction contained 11 bases not matched to a gene. Fresh 10 ml peripheral blood yielded PBMCs. The source is a man aged 40-50 years with Graves' hyperthyroidism that later progressed to Graves' ophthalmopathy. The sample comprised blood. This chain links TRBV7-9 with TRBJ2-1; TRBD1 matches at 9 bases. CDR3 protein: CASSNTGGAGRFF. CDR3 DNA sequence: TGTGCCAGCAGCAATACAGGGGGCGCGGGTCGGTTCTTC.